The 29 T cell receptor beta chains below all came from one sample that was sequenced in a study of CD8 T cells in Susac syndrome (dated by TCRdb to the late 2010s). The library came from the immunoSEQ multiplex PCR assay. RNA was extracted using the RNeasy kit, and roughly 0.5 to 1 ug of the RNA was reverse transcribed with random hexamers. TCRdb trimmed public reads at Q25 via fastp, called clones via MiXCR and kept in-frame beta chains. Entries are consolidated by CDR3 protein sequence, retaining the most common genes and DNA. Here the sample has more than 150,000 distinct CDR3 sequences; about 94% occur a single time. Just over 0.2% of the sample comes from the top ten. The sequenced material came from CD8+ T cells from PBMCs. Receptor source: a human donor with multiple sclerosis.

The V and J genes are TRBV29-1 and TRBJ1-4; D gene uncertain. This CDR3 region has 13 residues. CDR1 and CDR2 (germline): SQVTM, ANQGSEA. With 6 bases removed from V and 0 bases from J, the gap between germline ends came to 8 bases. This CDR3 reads CSVQFATNEKLFF. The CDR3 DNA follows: TGCAGCGTGCAGTTCGCAACTAATGAAAAACTGTTTTTT.

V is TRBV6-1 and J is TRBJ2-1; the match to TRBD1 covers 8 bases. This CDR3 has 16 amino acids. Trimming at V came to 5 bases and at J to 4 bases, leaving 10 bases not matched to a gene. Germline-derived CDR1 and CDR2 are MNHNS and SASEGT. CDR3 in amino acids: CASSISRDRPYNEQFF. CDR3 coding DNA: TGTGCCAGCAGTATTTCCCGGGACAGGCCGTACAATGAGCAGTTCTTC.

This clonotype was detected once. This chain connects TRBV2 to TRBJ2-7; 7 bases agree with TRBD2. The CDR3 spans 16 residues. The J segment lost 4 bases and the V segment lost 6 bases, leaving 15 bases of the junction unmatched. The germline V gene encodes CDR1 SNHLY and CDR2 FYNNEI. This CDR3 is CASSYTGTKNLYEQYF. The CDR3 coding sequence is TGTGCCAGCAGCTACACCGGGACTAAAAACTTGTACGAGCAGTACTTC.

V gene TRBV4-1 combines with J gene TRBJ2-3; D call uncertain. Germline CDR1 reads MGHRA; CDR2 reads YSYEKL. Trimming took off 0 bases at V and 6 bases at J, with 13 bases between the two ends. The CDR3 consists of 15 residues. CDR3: CASSQETRAHDTQYF. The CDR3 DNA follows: TGCGCCAGCAGCCAAGAAACCCGGGCTCACGATACGCAGTATTTT.

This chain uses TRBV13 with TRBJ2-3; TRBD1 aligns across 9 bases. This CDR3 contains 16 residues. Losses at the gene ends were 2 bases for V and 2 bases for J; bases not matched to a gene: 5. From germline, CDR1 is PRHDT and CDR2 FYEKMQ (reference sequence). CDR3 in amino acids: CASSLNRGRVTDTQYF. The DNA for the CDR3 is TGTGCCAGCAGCTTAAACAGGGGGCGCGTCACAGATACGCAGTATTTT.

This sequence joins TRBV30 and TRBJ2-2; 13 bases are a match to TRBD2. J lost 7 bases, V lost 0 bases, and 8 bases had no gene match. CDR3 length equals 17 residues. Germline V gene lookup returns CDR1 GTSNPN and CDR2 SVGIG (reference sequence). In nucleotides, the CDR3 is TGTGCCTGGAGTGTATCGGGACTAGCGGGGTGGTTCGGGGAGCTGTTTTTT. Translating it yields CAWSVSGLAGWFGELFF.

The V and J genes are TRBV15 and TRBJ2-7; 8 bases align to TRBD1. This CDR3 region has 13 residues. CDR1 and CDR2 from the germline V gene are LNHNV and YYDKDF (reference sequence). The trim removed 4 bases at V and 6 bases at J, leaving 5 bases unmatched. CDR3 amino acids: CATSTDRASEQYF. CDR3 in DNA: TGTGCCACCAGCACGGACAGGGCGAGCGAGCAGTACTTC. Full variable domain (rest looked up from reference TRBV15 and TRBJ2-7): DAMVIQNPRYQVTQFGKPVTLSCSQTLNHNVMYWYQQKSSQAPKLLFHYYDKDFNNEADTPDNFQSRRPNTSFCFLDIRSPGLGDTAMYLCATSTDRASEQYFGPGTRLTVT.

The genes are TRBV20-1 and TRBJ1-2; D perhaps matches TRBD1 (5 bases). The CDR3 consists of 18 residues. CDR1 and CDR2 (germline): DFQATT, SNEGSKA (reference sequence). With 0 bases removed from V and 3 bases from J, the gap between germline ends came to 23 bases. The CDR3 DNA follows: TGCAGTGCTAGAGATTTGGGGCAGGGCGCCCCGCGTGACTATGGCTACACCTTC. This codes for CSARDLGQGAPRDYGYTF.

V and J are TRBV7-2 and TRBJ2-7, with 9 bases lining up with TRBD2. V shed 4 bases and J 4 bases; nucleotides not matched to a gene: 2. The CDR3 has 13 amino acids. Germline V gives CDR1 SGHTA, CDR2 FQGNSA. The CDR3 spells CASSYAGGYEQYF. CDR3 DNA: TGTGCCAGCAGCTATGCGGGGGGGTACGAGCAGTACTTC.

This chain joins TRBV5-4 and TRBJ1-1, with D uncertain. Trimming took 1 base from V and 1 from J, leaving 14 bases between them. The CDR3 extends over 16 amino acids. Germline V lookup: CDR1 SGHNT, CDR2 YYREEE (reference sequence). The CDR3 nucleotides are TGTGCCAGCAGCTTGAAACGGGAAAAAAGGAACACTGAAGCTTTCTTT. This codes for CASSLKREKRNTEAFF.

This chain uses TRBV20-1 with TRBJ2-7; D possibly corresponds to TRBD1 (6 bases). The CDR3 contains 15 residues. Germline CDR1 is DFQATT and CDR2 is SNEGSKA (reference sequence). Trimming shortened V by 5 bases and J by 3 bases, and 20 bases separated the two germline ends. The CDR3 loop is CSASTKVGRGYEQYF. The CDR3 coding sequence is TGCAGTGCTTCAACAAAGGTGGGCAGGGGCTACGAGCAGTACTTC.

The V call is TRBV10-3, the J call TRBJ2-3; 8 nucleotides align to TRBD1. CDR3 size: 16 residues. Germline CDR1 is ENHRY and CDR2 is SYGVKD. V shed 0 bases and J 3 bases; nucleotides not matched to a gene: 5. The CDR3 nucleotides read TGTGCCATCAGTGAGTCGCAGGGGGCTCGGACAGATACGCAGTATTTT. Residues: CAISESQGARTDTQYF.

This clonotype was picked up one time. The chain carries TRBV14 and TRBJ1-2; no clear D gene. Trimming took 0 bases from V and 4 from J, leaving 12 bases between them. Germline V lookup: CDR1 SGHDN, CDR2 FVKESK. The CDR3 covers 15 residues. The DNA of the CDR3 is TGTGCCAGCAGCCAAGAGCAGCTCCCAGTCTATGGCTACACCTTC. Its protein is CASSQEQLPVYGYTF.

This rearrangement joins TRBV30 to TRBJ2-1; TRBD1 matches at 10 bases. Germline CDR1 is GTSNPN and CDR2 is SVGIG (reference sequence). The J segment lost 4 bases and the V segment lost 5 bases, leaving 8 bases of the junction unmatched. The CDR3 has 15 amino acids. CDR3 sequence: CAWLRRDRGYNEQFF. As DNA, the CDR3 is TGTGCCTGGCTACGGAGGGACAGGGGATACAATGAGCAGTTCTTC.

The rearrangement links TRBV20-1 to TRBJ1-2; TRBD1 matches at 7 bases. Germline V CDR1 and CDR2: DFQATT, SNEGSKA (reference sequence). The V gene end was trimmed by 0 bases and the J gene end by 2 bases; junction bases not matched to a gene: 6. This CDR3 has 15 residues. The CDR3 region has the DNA TGCAGTGCTAGAGATTTGGACAGGCCCAACTATGGCTACACCTTC. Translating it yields CSARDLDRPNYGYTF.

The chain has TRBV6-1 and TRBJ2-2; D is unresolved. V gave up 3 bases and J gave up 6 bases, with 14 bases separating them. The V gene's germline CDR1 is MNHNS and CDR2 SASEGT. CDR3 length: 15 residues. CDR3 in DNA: TGTGCCAGCAGTGATCTCCCACTCTTATCCGGGGAGCTGTTTTTT. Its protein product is CASSDLPLLSGELFF.

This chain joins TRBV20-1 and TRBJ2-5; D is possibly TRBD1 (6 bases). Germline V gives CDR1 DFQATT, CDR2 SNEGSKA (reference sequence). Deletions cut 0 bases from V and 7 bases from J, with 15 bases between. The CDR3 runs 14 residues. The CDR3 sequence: CSARDPGDTRTQYF. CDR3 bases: TGCAGTGCTAGAGACCCCGGGGACACCCGGACCCAGTACTTC.

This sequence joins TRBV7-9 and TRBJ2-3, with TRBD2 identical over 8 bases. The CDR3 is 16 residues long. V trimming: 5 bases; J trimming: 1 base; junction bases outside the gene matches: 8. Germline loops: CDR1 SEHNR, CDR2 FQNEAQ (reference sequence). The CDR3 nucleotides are TGTGCCAGCAGCCCCGATTGGGGACTAGGCACAGATACGCAGTATTTT. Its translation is CASSPDWGLGTDTQYF.

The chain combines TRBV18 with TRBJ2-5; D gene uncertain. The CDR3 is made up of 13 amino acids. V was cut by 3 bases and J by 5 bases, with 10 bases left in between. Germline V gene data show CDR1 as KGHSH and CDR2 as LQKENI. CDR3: CASSPPSGETQYF. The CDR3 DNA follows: TGTGCCAGCTCACCTCCCAGTGGGGAGACCCAGTACTTC.

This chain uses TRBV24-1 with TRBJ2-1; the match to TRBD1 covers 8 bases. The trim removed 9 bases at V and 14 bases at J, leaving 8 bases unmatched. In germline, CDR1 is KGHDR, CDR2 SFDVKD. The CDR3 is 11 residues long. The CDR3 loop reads CATEADREKFF. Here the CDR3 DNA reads TGTGCCACCGAAGCGGACAGGGAGAAGTTCTTC.

DNA of the CDR3: TGTGCCAGCAGCCCAGAGTTTGGGACAGAACATGAGCAGTTCTTC. Translated, it gives CASSPEFGTEHEQFF. The rearrangement joins TRBV11-2 to TRBJ2-1, with TRBD1 matching 7 bases. CDR3 size: 15 residues. The germline gives CDR1 SGHAT, CDR2 FQNNGV. Trimming cost V 5 bases and J 8 bases; bases outside gene matches: 12.

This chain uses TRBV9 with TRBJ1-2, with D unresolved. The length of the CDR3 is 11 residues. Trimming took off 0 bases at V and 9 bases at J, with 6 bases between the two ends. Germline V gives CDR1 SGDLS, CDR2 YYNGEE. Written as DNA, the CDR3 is TGTGCCAGCAGCGTAGCTGGGAGCTACACCTTC. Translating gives CASSVAGSYTF.

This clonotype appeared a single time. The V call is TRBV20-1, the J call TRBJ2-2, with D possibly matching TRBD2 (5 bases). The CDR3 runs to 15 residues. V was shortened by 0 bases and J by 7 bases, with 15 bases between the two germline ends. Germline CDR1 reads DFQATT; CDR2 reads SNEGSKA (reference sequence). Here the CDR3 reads CSAREDGLAVGELFF. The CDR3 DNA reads TGCAGTGCTAGAGAGGACGGACTCGCTGTCGGGGAGCTGTTTTTT.

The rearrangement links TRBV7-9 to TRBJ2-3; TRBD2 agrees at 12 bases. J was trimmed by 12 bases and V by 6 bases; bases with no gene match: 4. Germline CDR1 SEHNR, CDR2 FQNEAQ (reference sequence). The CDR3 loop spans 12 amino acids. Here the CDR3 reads CASSPGLAGQYF. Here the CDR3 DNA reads TGTGCCAGCAGTCCCGGACTAGCGGGACAGTATTTT.

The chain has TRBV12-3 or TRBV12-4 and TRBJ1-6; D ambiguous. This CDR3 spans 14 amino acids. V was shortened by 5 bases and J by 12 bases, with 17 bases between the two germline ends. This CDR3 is CASSTSSFVGPLHF. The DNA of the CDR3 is TGTGCCAGCAGTACGTCCTCCTTTGTCGGACCCCTCCACTTT.

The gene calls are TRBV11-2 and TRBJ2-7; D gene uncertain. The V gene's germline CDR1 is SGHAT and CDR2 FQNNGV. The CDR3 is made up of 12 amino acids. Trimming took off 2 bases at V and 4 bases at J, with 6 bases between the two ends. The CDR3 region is CASSLNIYEQYF. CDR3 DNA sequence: TGTGCCAGCAGCTTAAACATTTACGAGCAGTACTTC.

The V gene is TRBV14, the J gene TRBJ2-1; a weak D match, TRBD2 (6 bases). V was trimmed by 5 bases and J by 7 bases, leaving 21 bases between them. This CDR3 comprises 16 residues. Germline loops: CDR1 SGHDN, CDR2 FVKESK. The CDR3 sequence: CASSTSGTRYGNEQFF. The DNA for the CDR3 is TGTGCCAGCAGCACGTCCGGGACTCGTTACGGTAATGAGCAGTTCTTC.

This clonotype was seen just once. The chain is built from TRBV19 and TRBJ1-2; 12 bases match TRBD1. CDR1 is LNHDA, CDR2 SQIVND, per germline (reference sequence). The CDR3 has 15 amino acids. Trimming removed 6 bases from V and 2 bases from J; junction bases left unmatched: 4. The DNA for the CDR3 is TGTGCCAGTAGGGGGACAGGGGGCGCGAACTATGGCTACACCTTC. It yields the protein CASRGTGGANYGYTF.

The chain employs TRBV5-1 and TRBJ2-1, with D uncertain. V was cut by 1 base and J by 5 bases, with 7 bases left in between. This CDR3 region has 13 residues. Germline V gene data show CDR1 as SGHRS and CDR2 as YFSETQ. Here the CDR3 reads CASSLSVHNEQFF. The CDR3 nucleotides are TGCGCCAGCAGCTTGAGTGTGCACAATGAGCAGTTCTTC.